These 27 T cell receptor beta chains were sequenced from one sample in a study of CD8 T cells in ankylosing spondylitis. Regarding the study as a whole: Among TCR beta sequences, a motif of under ten highly homologous variants appeared characteristic of ankylosing spondylitis blood.

No antigen has been identified for these receptors. TCRdb ran MiXCR on the 5' RACE reads and lists one entry per CDR3 protein. The repertoire includes about 800,000 distinct CDR3 sequences, 12% of them detected once, and roughly 0.51% sits in the top ten. The sample taken for sequencing was blood, either unsorted or a sorted T cell fraction (not recorded which). These receptors were taken from a male donor with ankylosing spondylitis.

This clonotype has a handful of counts. This chain connects TRBV30 to TRBJ2-1; maybe TRBD2 (5 bases). V was pared by 3 bases and J by 0 bases, with 9 bases between. This CDR3 comprises 14 residues. Germline CDR1 is GTSNPN and CDR2 is SVGIG (reference sequence). This CDR3 reads CAWRVGVSYNEQFF. In nucleotides, the CDR3 is TGTGCCTGGAGGGTCGGGGTCTCCTACAATGAGCAGTTCTTC.

This clonotype occurred a few times. The chain recombines TRBV20-1 with TRBJ2-3, with D tentatively TRBD2 (7 bases). V was shortened by 3 bases and J by 4 bases, with 20 bases between the two germline ends. Germline loops: CDR1 DFQATT, CDR2 SNEGSKA (reference sequence). The CDR3 has 16 amino acids. CDR3 region: CSARVIRGALADTQYF. The CDR3 bases are TGCAGTGCTAGGGTAATACGGGGGGCCCTGGCAGATACGCAGTATTTT.

V gene TRBV7-9 combines with J gene TRBJ1-3, with D tentatively TRBD1 (5 bases). The germline V gene encodes CDR1 SEHNR and CDR2 FQNEAQ (reference sequence). Trimming pared 6 bases from V and 0 bases from J, leaving 12 bases between. The CDR3 spans 15 residues. CDR3 region: CASSQQVYSGNTIYF. The CDR3 bases are TGTGCCAGCAGTCAACAGGTCTACTCTGGAAACACCATATATTTT. Filled out from reference TRBV7-9 and TRBJ1-3, the complete variable domain reads DTGVSQNPRHKITKRGQNVTFRCDPISEHNRLYWYRQTLGQGPEFLTYFQNEAQLEKSRLLSDRFSAERPKGSFSTLEIQRTEQGDSAMYLCASSQQVYSGNTIYFGEGSWLTVV.

On this clonotype itself: Germline and junction disagree at one end, which may indicate a read error. This rearrangement joins TRBV5-4 to TRBJ2-1; maybe TRBD2 (6 bases). Germline CDR1 SGHNT, CDR2 YYREEE (reference sequence). The CDR3 covers 15 residues. CDR3 protein: CAGSLGGTALDEQFF. The CDR3 bases are TGTGCCGGCAGCTTGGGTGGGACTGCTCTAGATGAGCAGTTCTTC.

V and J are TRBV28 and TRBJ1-2; the D gene is possibly TRBD1 (5 bases). The V and J ends lost 3 bases and 0 bases respectively, with 11 bases between them. In germline, CDR1 is MDHEN, CDR2 SYDVKM. The CDR3 runs 15 residues. The CDR3 DNA reads as TGTGCCAGCAGTTTGTATGAGGGGTCTAACTATGGCTACACCTTC. It translates to CASSLYEGSNYGYTF.

The chain carries TRBV12-3 or TRBV12-4 and TRBJ1-6, with D perhaps matching TRBD1 (6 bases). Trimming removed 5 bases at V and 0 bases at J, with 14 bases between. The CDR3 totals 17 residues. Here the CDR3 reads CASSKTGTSSYNSPLHF. As DNA, the CDR3 is TGTGCCAGCAGTAAGACAGGCACGAGCTCCTATAATTCACCCCTCCACTTT.

The chain has TRBV20-1 and TRBJ2-7; D not certain. The CDR3 is 13 residues long. Germline V CDR1 and CDR2: DFQATT, SNEGSKA (reference sequence). V was clipped by 4 bases and J by 2 bases, with 12 bases between them. The CDR3 nucleotides read TGCAGTGCTAAGGACCCCCCTACCTACGAGCAGTACTTC. It is translated as CSAKDPPTYEQYF.

The chain links TRBV18 to TRBJ2-2; D not certain. The ends were cut back, 4 bases at V and 0 bases at J, with 6 bases in the middle. Per germline, CDR1 KGHSH and CDR2 LQKENI. The CDR3 has 14 residues. As DNA, the CDR3 is TGTGCCAGCTCACTTCCAACGAACACCGGGGAGCTGTTTTTT. Translation: CASSLPTNTGELFF.

In its sample, this clonotype was seen a few times. The gene calls are TRBV6-5 and TRBJ2-1, with 8 bases fitting TRBD2. V gave up 0 bases and J gave up 12 bases; unmatched junction bases: 1. This CDR3 is 12 amino acids long. Per germline, CDR1 MNHEY and CDR2 SVGAGI. The CDR3 DNA follows: TGTGCCAGCAGTTACTCGGCGGGGGGGCAGTTCTTC. It codes for CASSYSAGGQFF.

The chain couples TRBV20-1 to TRBJ1-5; D is possibly TRBD1 (6 bases). Germline V CDR1 and CDR2: DFQATT, SNEGSKA (reference sequence). The germline V and J ends were trimmed by 1 base and 2 bases, with 12 bases remaining between them. The CDR3 spans 15 residues. The CDR3 region has the DNA TGCAGTGCTAGAGCCTCGGGGGCGCGCAATCAGCCCCAGCATTTT. Its protein is CSARASGARNQPQHF.

This clonotype was observed a single time. The J gene is TRBJ2-5, the V gene TRBV25-1; D is ambiguous. V lost 5 bases, J lost 10 bases, and 14 bases lay in between. The CDR3 length is 12 residues. The germline gives CDR1 MGHDK, CDR2 SYGVNS. CDR3 in amino acids: CASSSHRVNQYF. DNA for the CDR3: TGTGCCAGCAGTTCTCACAGAGTGAACCAGTACTTC.

This clonotype turned up a few times. The chain employs TRBV10-1 and TRBJ2-7, with TRBD2 matching over 12 bases. Germline V gene data show CDR1 as WNHNN and CDR2 as SYGVQD (reference sequence). The CDR3 length is 17 residues. V lost 4 bases to trimming and J lost 3 bases; unmatched junction nucleotides: 10. The CDR3 reads CASSGPGLAGYSYEQYF. The CDR3 region has the DNA TGCGCCAGCAGTGGACCGGGACTAGCGGGTTATAGCTACGAGCAGTACTTC.

The rearrangement links TRBV5-6 to TRBJ2-7; a possible D gene is TRBD2 (5 bases). This CDR3 contains 14 residues. The germline V gene encodes CDR1 SGHDT and CDR2 YYEEEE. Trimming shortened V by 4 bases and J by 0 bases, and 11 bases separated the two germline ends. Here the CDR3 reads CASSAGMSSYEQYF. The CDR3 DNA is TGTGCCAGCAGCGCGGGTATGAGCTCCTACGAGCAGTACTTC.

The rearrangement links TRBV20-1 to TRBJ1-1, with 9 bases identical to TRBD1. CDR1 and CDR2 from the germline V gene are DFQATT and SNEGSKA (reference sequence). V lost 3 bases to trimming and J lost 6 bases; unmatched junction nucleotides: 8. The CDR3 is 14 amino acids. This CDR3 reads CSASHRGRDAEAFF. The CDR3 bases are TGCAGTGCTAGTCACAGGGGGCGTGACGCTGAAGCTTTCTTT.

V gene TRBV15 combines with J gene TRBJ2-7, with D unresolved. This CDR3 region has 17 residues. Deletions cut 0 bases from V and 3 bases from J, with 18 bases between. Per the germline V gene, CDR1 is LNHNV and CDR2 is YYDKDF (reference sequence). The CDR3 loop is CATSRDRAYLSGYEQYF. Here the CDR3 DNA reads TGTGCCACCAGCAGAGATCGTGCATATCTTAGTGGCTACGAGCAGTACTTC.

This clonotype was seen more than once but under ten times. The J gene is TRBJ2-5, the V gene TRBV5-1, with 11 positions matching TRBD2. Germline V gives CDR1 SGHRS, CDR2 YFSETQ. The CDR3 has 16 amino acids. The V gene end was trimmed by 4 bases and the J gene end by 4 bases; junction bases not matched to a gene: 9. CDR3 sequence reads: CASSVYTSGSAETQYF. The CDR3 region has the DNA TGCGCCAGCAGCGTCTATACTAGCGGGAGTGCAGAGACCCAGTACTTC.

This clonotype was found many times. The rearrangement joins TRBV5-1 to TRBJ2-7; D is ambiguous. Germline V lookup: CDR1 SGHRS, CDR2 YFSETQ. Trimming took 4 bases from V and 3 from J, leaving 8 bases between them. This CDR3 region has 12 residues. The CDR3 DNA reads as TGCGCCAGCAGCGGGGTCCTCTACGAGCAGTACTTC. As protein: CASSGVLYEQYF.

The chain uses TRBV10-1 and TRBJ1-5, with a weak D call TRBD1 (6 bases). Germline-derived CDR1 and CDR2 are WNHNN and SYGVQD (reference sequence). V lost 9 bases and J lost 6, with 15 bases in between. The CDR3 runs to 13 residues. CDR3 sequence: CARGQGLIQPQHF. CDR3 coding DNA: TGCGCCAGAGGCCAGGGGTTGATTCAGCCCCAGCATTTT.

This clonotype was observed at least ten times. V and J are TRBV20-1 and TRBJ2-3; D tentatively reads TRBD1 or TRBD2 (5 bases each). The CDR3 runs to 13 residues. The V end was cut by 1 base, the J end by 5 bases, with 10 bases between. Germline CDR1 is DFQATT and CDR2 is SNEGSKA (reference sequence). CDR3 DNA: TGCAGTGCTAGAGTCCGAGGGGAAGATACGCAGTATTTT. Protein: CSARVRGEDTQYF.

This clonotype has just a few counts. J is TRBJ2-3 and V is TRBV9, with TRBD2 as a possible D gene (5 bases). The CDR3 loop spans 15 amino acids. Germline V gene lookup returns CDR1 SGDLS and CDR2 YYNGEE. Deletions cut 4 bases from V and 3 bases from J, with 15 bases between. The CDR3 nucleotides read TGTGCCAGCAGCCCTGCGATCGGGGTGACAGATACGCAGTATTTT. Translating it yields CASSPAIGVTDTQYF.

The rearrangement uses TRBV5-1 and TRBJ2-3; D unclear. CDR1 SGHRS and CDR2 YFSETQ come from the germline V gene. The CDR3 totals 16 residues. The V end lost 0 bases, the J end lost 1 base, and 12 bases lay between the germline ends. CDR3 nucleotides: TGCGCCAGCAGCTTGGGTGATGCTTTGGGCACAGATACGCAGTATTTT. Its protein is CASSLGDALGTDTQYF. Drawing the rest from reference TRBV5-1 and TRBJ2-3, the complete variable domain is KAGVTQTPRYLIKTRGQQVTLSCSPISGHRSVSWYQQTPGQGLQFLFEYFSETQRNKGNFPGRFSGRQFSNSRSEMNVSTLELGDSALYLCASSLGDALGTDTQYFGPGTRLTVL.

This clonotype was seen repeatedly, ten times or more. The rearrangement links TRBV5-1 to TRBJ2-3; perhaps D is TRBD1 or TRBD2 (5 bases each). V gave up 3 bases and J gave up 2 bases, with 7 bases separating them. Germline loops: CDR1 SGHRS, CDR2 YFSETQ. CDR3 length equals 13 residues. The CDR3 spells CASSSGTTDTQYF. In DNA form, the CDR3 reads TGCGCCAGCAGCTCGGGGACCACAGATACGCAGTATTTT. Complete variable domain (other parts from reference TRBV5-1 and TRBJ2-3): KAGVTQTPRYLIKTRGQQVTLSCSPISGHRSVSWYQQTPGQGLQFLFEYFSETQRNKGNFPGRFSGRQFSNSRSEMNVSTLELGDSALYLCASSSGTTDTQYFGPGTRLTVL.

Regarding this clonotype: A read error is possible here, since a much larger clone lies one base away. The V and J genes are TRBV12-3 or TRBV12-4 and TRBJ2-5; TRBD1 matches 10 bases. J gave up 3 bases and V 7 bases, and 11 bases lay outside the gene matches. The CDR3 has 16 amino acids. CDR3 in amino acids: CASTSGGQGREETQYF. CDR3 bases: TGTGCCAGCACCTCTGGGGGACAGGGGAGGGAAGAGACCCAGTACTTC.

This clonotype was picked up a small number of times. The V call is TRBV28, the J call TRBJ1-2, with a tentative D call TRBD1 (6 bases). Looked up from germline, CDR1 is MDHEN and CDR2 is SYDVKM. The CDR3 loop spans 13 amino acids. Trimming left V 3 bases short and J 8 bases short, with 13 bases between. The CDR3 reads CASSFTGRGGYTF. CDR3 coding DNA: TGTGCCAGCAGTTTCACAGGGCGGGGAGGCTACACCTTC.

This clonotype was detected only a few times. CDR3 in DNA: TGTGCCAGCAGCGAGGACAGGGGTGGGCACTATGGCTACACCTTC. This gives the protein CASSEDRGGHYGYTF. The gene calls are TRBV7-2 and TRBJ1-2, with 9 bases lining up with TRBD1. The V gene's germline CDR1 is SGHTA and CDR2 FQGNSA. The CDR3 length is 15 residues. Trimming at V came to 5 bases and at J to 3 bases, leaving 7 bases not matched to a gene.

This clonotype came up many times. V usage is TRBV4-3 and J usage is TRBJ2-3; D might be TRBD2 (5 bases). The V gene's germline CDR1 is LGHNA and CDR2 YSLEER. V was shortened by 3 bases and J by 6 bases, with 13 bases between the two germline ends. The CDR3 is 14 amino acids. CDR3 residues: CASSHDYSGDTQYF. In DNA form, the CDR3 reads TGCGCCAGCAGCCATGACTACTCCGGGGATACGCAGTATTTT.

This clonotype was seen more than once but under ten times. The V gene is TRBV5-1, the J gene TRBJ2-1; 12 bases are a match to TRBD1. The CDR3 has 16 amino acids. CDR1 is SGHRS, CDR2 YFSETQ, per germline. Unmatched junction bases numbered 11, after V lost 4 bases and J lost 9 bases. The CDR3: CASSPIPGQGAGEQFF. The CDR3 DNA reads TGCGCCAGCAGCCCTATACCGGGACAGGGGGCCGGTGAGCAGTTCTTC.